Below are 23 T cell receptor beta chains sequenced from a single sample in a study of cytomegalovirus exposure and HLA in healthy donors. 60 Vbeta and 13 Jbeta primers were used in PCR. Assay used: immunoSEQ multiplex PCR; TCRdb lists only in-frame clones, some missing. The sample has approximately 150,000 clones; under 85% are singletons. The sample taken for sequencing was PBMCs. The receptors derive from a man in his forties or fifties in good health and CMV-seropositive.

This clone was seen just once. The V gene is TRBV14, the J gene TRBJ1-2; tentatively, D is TRBD1 (6 bases). The germline V and J ends were trimmed by 0 bases and 7 bases, with 15 bases remaining between them. The CDR3 loop spans 15 amino acids. Germline CDR1 is SGHDN and CDR2 is FVKESK. CDR3 coding DNA: TGTGCCAGCAGCCAAGACAGGGGTGGACACTCTGGCTACACCTTC. This encodes CASSQDRGGHSGYTF.

The gene calls are TRBV9 and TRBJ2-2, with 8 bases lining up with TRBD2. CDR1 is SGDLS, CDR2 YYNGEE, per germline. Germline trimming cut 3 bases from V and 0 bases from J; bases unmatched to any gene: 4. The CDR3 spans 16 residues. The CDR3 DNA reads TGTGCCAGCAGCGAAACTAGCGGACCGAACACCGGGGAGCTGTTTTTT. Amino acids: CASSETSGPNTGELFF. The whole variable domain, remainder taken from reference TRBV9 and TRBJ2-2, is DSGVTQTPKHLITATGQRVTLRCSPRSGDLSVYWYQQSLDQGLQFLIQYYNGEERAKGNILERFSAQQFPDLHSELNLSSLELGDSALYFCASSETSGPNTGELFFGEGSRLTVL.

CDR3: CATSRGAISYEQYF. The CDR3 DNA is TGTGCCACCAGCAGAGGTGCAATTAGCTACGAGCAGTACTTC. The rearrangement uses TRBV15 and TRBJ2-7, with D unresolved. Germline V CDR1 and CDR2: LNHNV, YYDKDF (reference sequence). Deletions cut 1 base from V and 3 bases from J, with 10 bases between. The CDR3 consists of 14 residues.

This chain uses TRBV27 with TRBJ1-5; 8 bases are shared with TRBD1. The CDR3 is made up of 13 amino acids. V trimming: 6 bases; J trimming: 6 bases; junction bases outside the gene matches: 4. Germline V CDR1 and CDR2: MNHEY, SMNVEV (reference sequence). CDR3 sequence: CASSTTGVQPQHF. In nucleotides, the CDR3 is TGTGCCAGCAGCACGACAGGGGTTCAGCCCCAGCATTTT.

This chain uses TRBV5-1 with TRBJ2-5; TRBD2 matches at 14 bases. The CDR3 is 18 residues long. The germline CDR1 and CDR2 sequences are SGHRS and YFSETQ. J gave up 3 bases and V 7 bases, and 14 bases lay outside the gene matches. The CDR3, as DNA: TGCGCCAGCCGTGGGACTAGCGGGAGTCAGTTAGGTGAAGAGACCCAGTACTTC. This translates into CASRGTSGSQLGEETQYF.

Turning to this clone: This sample includes further DNA sequences coding for the same CDR3. This chain links TRBV5-4 with TRBJ2-3, with TRBD2 as a possible D gene (5 bases). The CDR3 runs 13 residues. Looked up from germline, CDR1 is SGHNT and CDR2 is YYREEE (reference sequence). V lost 2 bases and J lost 1, with 5 bases in between. DNA of the CDR3: TGTGCCAGCAGCTTTAGCGGCACAGATACGCAGTATTTT. Protein sequence: CASSFSGTDTQYF.

This clone was observed a few times. The chain links TRBV5-4 to TRBJ2-1; D is possibly TRBD2 (6 bases). Between the trimmed V and J ends, which lost 3 bases and 6 bases, there was a span of 10 bases. Germline assignment: CDR1 SGHNT and CDR2 YYREEE (reference sequence). The CDR3 is 13 amino acids. As DNA, the CDR3 is TGTGCCAGCAGCTGGACTAAAGGCAATGAGCAGTTCTTC. Its translation is CASSWTKGNEQFF.

The chain employs TRBV7-8 and TRBJ2-2; 9 positions agree with TRBD2. This CDR3 has 18 amino acids. J lost 0 bases, V lost 3 bases, and 8 bases had no gene match. CDR1 is SGHVS and CDR2 is FQNEAQ in the germline V gene. CDR3 region: CASSFPSSGESNTGELFF. The CDR3 region has the DNA TGTGCCAGCAGCTTTCCGTCTAGCGGGGAGTCGAACACCGGGGAGCTGTTTTTT.

This chain joins TRBV2 and TRBJ2-7; 8 bases line up with TRBD1. The trim removed 6 bases at V and 0 bases at J, leaving 7 bases unmatched. From germline, CDR1 is SNHLY and CDR2 FYNNEI. The CDR3 loop spans 15 amino acids. The CDR3 spells CASRARTGSSYEQYF. As DNA, the CDR3 is TGTGCCAGCAGGGCGCGGACAGGGTCCTCCTACGAGCAGTACTTC.

The CDR3 sequence is CASSLQGANTEAFF. The CDR3 DNA is TGTGCCAGCAGTCTACAGGGGGCGAACACTGAAGCTTTCTTT. The rearrangement uses TRBV28 and TRBJ1-1; 9 bases are a match to TRBD1. The germline gives CDR1 MDHEN, CDR2 SYDVKM. Unmatched junction bases numbered 2, after V lost 5 bases and J lost 1 base. The CDR3 runs 14 residues.

V gene TRBV5-1 combines with J gene TRBJ1-3; D is ambiguous. Looked up from germline, CDR1 is SGHRS and CDR2 is YFSETQ. Trimming took 4 bases from V and 0 from J, leaving 14 bases between them. The CDR3 runs 16 residues. In DNA, the CDR3 is TGCGCCAGCAGCGCCGACGGAGCCTTCTCTGGAAACACCATATATTTT. This codes for CASSADGAFSGNTIYF.

The J gene is TRBJ2-2, the V gene TRBV5-6, with D possibly being TRBD2 (7 bases). This CDR3 comprises 16 residues. The germline CDR1 and CDR2 sequences are SGHDT and YYEEEE. Trimming left V 3 bases short and J 5 bases short, with 17 bases between. The CDR3 sequence is CASSSNGGRRTGELFF. In DNA form, the CDR3 reads TGTGCCAGCAGCTCGAACGGGGGGCGTAGGACCGGGGAGCTGTTTTTT.

The chain has TRBV9 and TRBJ2-4, with D perhaps matching TRBD2 (6 bases). Trimming stripped 0 bases from V and 3 bases from J, with 13 bases between. This CDR3 comprises 16 residues. Germline V lookup: CDR1 SGDLS, CDR2 YYNGEE. The CDR3 protein is CASSVAGGIDKNIQYF. The CDR3 DNA sequence: TGTGCCAGCAGCGTAGCTGGGGGGATAGACAAAAACATTCAGTACTTC.

V is TRBV27 and J is TRBJ2-7, with 7 bases matching TRBD2. Germline CDR1 is MNHEY and CDR2 is SMNVEV (reference sequence). The CDR3 extends over 15 amino acids. The trim removed 3 bases at V and 3 bases at J, leaving 8 bases unmatched. CDR3 nucleotide sequence: TGTGCCAGCAGTTTGGTTCGGGAGGCCTACTACGAGCAGTACTTC. It is translated as CASSLVREAYYEQYF.

This chain uses TRBV18 with TRBJ1-2; no definite D call. Looked up from germline, CDR1 is KGHSH and CDR2 is LQKENI. This CDR3 spans 16 amino acids. V was clipped by 5 bases and J by 4 bases, with 20 bases between them. CDR3 bases: TGTGCCAGCTCAGCCTCTACCATGAACGCTGGCTATGGCTACACCTTC. Protein sequence: CASSASTMNAGYGYTF.

This chain links TRBV11-2 with TRBJ2-3, with 8 bases aligning to TRBD2. Unmatched junction bases numbered 7, after V lost 3 bases and J lost 2 bases. Germline CDR1 SGHAT, CDR2 FQNNGV. The CDR3 sequence is 16 residues long. In DNA, the CDR3 is TGTGCCAGCAGCTTTTCCTTAGCGGGGCCCACAGATACGCAGTATTTT. It is translated as CASSFSLAGPTDTQYF.

This clone was counted between two and nine times. The chain carries TRBV9 and TRBJ2-1, with D unresolved. The germline gives CDR1 SGDLS, CDR2 YYNGEE. V lost 0 bases and J 1 base, leaving 8 bases between the germline ends. There are 15 residues in the CDR3. The CDR3 here is CASSVGGGSYNEQFF. CDR3 coding DNA: TGTGCCAGCAGCGTAGGAGGTGGGTCCTACAATGAGCAGTTCTTC.

The chain carries TRBV5-4 and TRBJ2-7; D unresolved. Germline loops: CDR1 SGHNT, CDR2 YYREEE (reference sequence). Trimming removed 0 bases at V and 2 bases at J, with 9 bases between. The CDR3 has 14 residues. Here the CDR3 DNA reads TGTGCCAGCAGCTTGGTTTCTAATCCCTACGAGCAGTACTTC. This gives the protein CASSLVSNPYEQYF.

The V call is TRBV7-3, the J call TRBJ2-2; 7 nucleotides line up with TRBD1. The CDR3 spans 15 residues. Germline V gives CDR1 SGHTA, CDR2 FQGTGA. The V and J ends lost 4 bases and 4 bases, in that order; junction bases with no gene match: 6. The CDR3 DNA sequence: TGTGCCAGCAGCTCGCTCGGACAGGTCACCGGGGAGCTGTTTTTT. Residues: CASSSLGQVTGELFF.

This sequence joins TRBV19 and TRBJ2-1, with 11 bases fitting TRBD2. Trimming took 5 bases from V and 7 from J; bases not matched to a gene: 7. Germline CDR1 reads LNHDA; CDR2 reads SQIVND (reference sequence). The CDR3 runs 15 residues. The DNA of the CDR3 is TGTGCCAGTAGTTCCCATAGCGGGGGGGGAAATGAGCAGTTCTTC. This gives the protein CASSSHSGGGNEQFF.

The V and J genes are TRBV30 and TRBJ2-3; 7 bases fit TRBD1. The germline CDR1 and CDR2 sequences are GTSNPN and SVGIG (reference sequence). V dropped 5 bases and J dropped 0; count of bases not matched to a gene: 5. The CDR3 contains 14 residues. CDR3 protein: CAWARDSSTDTQYF. CDR3 sequence (DNA): TGTGCCTGGGCACGGGACAGCAGCACAGATACGCAGTATTTT.

This clone was observed a few times. The chain carries TRBV6-1 and TRBJ1-1, with a weak D call TRBD1 (6 bases). The V end lost 1 base, the J end lost 5 bases, and 8 bases lay between the germline ends. The CDR3 spans 13 residues. Germline loops: CDR1 MNHNS, CDR2 SASEGT. CDR3 residues: CASSEEGGTEAFF. The CDR3 coding sequence is TGTGCCAGCAGTGAAGAGGGGGGGACTGAAGCTTTCTTT.

The CDR3 sequence is CASSVGRGSYEQYF. In nucleotides, the CDR3 is TGTGCCAGCAGTGTCGGCAGGGGGTCCTACGAGCAGTACTTC. V gene TRBV27 combines with J gene TRBJ2-5; 7 bases are a match to TRBD1. The end of the DNA aligns better with TRBJ2-7, so the J call may be wrong. The length of the CDR3 is 14 residues. Looked up from germline, CDR1 is MNHEY and CDR2 is SMNVEV (reference sequence).